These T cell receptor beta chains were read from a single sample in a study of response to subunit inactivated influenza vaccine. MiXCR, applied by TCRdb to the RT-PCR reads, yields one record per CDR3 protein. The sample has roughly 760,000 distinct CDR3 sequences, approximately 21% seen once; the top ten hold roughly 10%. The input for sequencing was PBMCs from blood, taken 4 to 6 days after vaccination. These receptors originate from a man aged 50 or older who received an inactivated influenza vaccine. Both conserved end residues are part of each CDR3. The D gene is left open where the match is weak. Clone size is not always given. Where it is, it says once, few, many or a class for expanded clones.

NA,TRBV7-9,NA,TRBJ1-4,CASSLYDNEKLFF,TGTGCCAGCAGCTTATACGATAATGAAAAACTGTTTTTT
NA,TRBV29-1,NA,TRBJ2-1,CSVSGSGVLFF,TGCAGCGTTAGTGGCTCCGGGGTCCTGTTCTTC
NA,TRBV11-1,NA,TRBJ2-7,CASSSYPRQARSSYEQYF,TGTGCCAGCAGCTCCTACCCCAGACAGGCACGCAGCTCCTACGAGCAGTACTTC
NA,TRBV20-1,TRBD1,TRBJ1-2,CSARPVTGGEGYTF,TGCAGTGCTAGACCCGTTACAGGGGGCGAAGGCTACACCTTC
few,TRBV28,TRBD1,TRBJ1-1,CASSQGGRRTEAFF,TGTGCCAGCAGTCAGGGGGGGCGCAGGACTGAAGCTTTCTTT
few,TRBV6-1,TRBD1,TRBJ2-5,CASRATGGWETQYF,TGTGCCAGCAGAGCAACAGGGGGCTGGGAGACCCAGTACTTC
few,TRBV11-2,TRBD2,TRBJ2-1,CASRGSSGENEQFF,TGTGCCAGCAGGGGGTCTAGCGGGGAGAATGAGCAGTTCTTC
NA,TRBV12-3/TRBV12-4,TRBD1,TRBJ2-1,CASRETGGQYNEQFF,TGTGCCAGCAGGGAGACAGGGGGGCAATACAATGAGCAGTTCTTC
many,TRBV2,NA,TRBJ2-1,CASSAQGGLSYNEQFF,TGTGCCAGCAGTGCTCAGGGGGGTCTCTCCTACAATGAGCAGTTCTTC
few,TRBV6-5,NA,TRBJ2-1,CASSYGGRDNEQFF,TGTGCCAGCAGCTACGGGGGCCGGGACAATGAGCAGTTCTTC
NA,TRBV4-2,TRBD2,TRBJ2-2,CASSPRGLAGNTGELFF,TGTGCCAGCAGCCCCAGGGGACTAGCGGGAAACACCGGGGAGCTGTTTTTT
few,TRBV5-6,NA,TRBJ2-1,CASSQDQDWNNEQFF,TGTGCCAGCAGCCAAGATCAGGACTGGAACAATGAGCAGTTCTTC
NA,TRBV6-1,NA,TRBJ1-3,CASINSGGNTIYF,TGTGCCAGCATCAACTCAGGGGGAAACACCATATATTTT
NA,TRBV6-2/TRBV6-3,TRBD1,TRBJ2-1,CASNFRGLFYNEQFF,TGTGCCAGCAACTTCAGGGGGCTCTTCTACAATGAGCAGTTCTTC
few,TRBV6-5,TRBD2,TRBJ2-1,CASSTSVGNEQFF,TGTGCCAGCAGTACTAGCGTCGGCAATGAGCAGTTCTTC
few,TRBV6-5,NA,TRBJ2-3,CASSYSGRGSTDTQYF,TGTGCCAGCAGTTACTCGGGGCGGGGTTCCACAGATACGCAGTATTTT
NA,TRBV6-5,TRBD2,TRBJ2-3,CASSYAGGGGTSTDTQYF,TGTGCCAGCAGTTACGCCGGGGGCGGGGGGACGAGCACAGATACGCAGTATTTT
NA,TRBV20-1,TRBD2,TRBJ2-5,CSARLAGLRSQYF,TGCAGTGCGCGACTAGCGGGGCTGAGGTCCCAGTACTTC
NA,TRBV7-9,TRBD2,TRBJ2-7,CASSLALMRESYEQYF,TGTGCCAGCAGCTTAGCGCTGATGCGGGAGTCATACGAGCAGTACTTC
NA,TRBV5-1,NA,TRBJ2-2,CASSLVGVSTGELFF,TGCGCCAGCAGCTTGGTTGGGGTGAGCACCGGGGAGCTGTTTTTT
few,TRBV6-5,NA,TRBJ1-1,CASSYGGPRGTEAFF,TGTGCCAGCAGTTACGGTGGCCCTCGTGGGACTGAAGCTTTCTTT
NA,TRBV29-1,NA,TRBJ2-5,CSVEPQETQYF,TGCAGCGTTGAACCGCAAGAGACCCAGTACTTC
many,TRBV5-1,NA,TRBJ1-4,CASSSYSGTEYEKLFF,TGCGCCAGCAGCTCCTATTCCGGGACTGAGTATGAAAAACTGTTTTTT
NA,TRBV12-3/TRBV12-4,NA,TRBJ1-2,CASSLGTGGYYGYTF,TGTGCCAGCAGTTTAGGTACCGGTGGATACTATGGCTACACCTTC
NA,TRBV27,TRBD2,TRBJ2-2,CARRPGLAGDGELFF,TGTGCCAGAAGGCCGGGACTAGCGGGAGACGGGGAGCTGTTTTTT
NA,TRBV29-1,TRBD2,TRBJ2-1,CSVSSGASYNEQFF,TGCAGCGTATCTAGCGGAGCCTCCTACAATGAGCAGTTCTTC
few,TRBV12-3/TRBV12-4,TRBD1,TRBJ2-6,CASRKTGDSGANVLTF,TGTGCCAGCAGAAAAACAGGGGACTCTGGGGCCAACGTCCTGACTTTC
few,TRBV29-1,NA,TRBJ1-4,CSGTTGSEKLFF,TGCAGCGGAACAACAGGGTCTGAAAAACTGTTTTTT
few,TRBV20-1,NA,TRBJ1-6,CSARDPTPGGNSPLHF,TGCAGTGCTAGAGATCCTACCCCCGGGGGTAATTCACCCCTCCACTTT
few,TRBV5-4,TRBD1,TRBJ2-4,CASSAEQGLRDIQYF,TGTGCCAGCAGCGCGGAACAGGGGTTGAGGGACATTCAGTACTTC
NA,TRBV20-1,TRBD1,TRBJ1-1,CSARAPGGTAEAFF,TGCAGTGCTAGGGCCCCAGGGGGCACGGCTGAAGCTTTCTTT
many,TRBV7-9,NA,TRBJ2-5,CASSDSGAVTQYF,TGTGCCAGCAGTGACTCGGGGGCGGTGACCCAGTACTTC
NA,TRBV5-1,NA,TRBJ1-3,CASSLAGQTGGNTIYF,TGCGCCAGCAGCTTGGCCGGACAAACGGGAGGAAACACCATATATTTT